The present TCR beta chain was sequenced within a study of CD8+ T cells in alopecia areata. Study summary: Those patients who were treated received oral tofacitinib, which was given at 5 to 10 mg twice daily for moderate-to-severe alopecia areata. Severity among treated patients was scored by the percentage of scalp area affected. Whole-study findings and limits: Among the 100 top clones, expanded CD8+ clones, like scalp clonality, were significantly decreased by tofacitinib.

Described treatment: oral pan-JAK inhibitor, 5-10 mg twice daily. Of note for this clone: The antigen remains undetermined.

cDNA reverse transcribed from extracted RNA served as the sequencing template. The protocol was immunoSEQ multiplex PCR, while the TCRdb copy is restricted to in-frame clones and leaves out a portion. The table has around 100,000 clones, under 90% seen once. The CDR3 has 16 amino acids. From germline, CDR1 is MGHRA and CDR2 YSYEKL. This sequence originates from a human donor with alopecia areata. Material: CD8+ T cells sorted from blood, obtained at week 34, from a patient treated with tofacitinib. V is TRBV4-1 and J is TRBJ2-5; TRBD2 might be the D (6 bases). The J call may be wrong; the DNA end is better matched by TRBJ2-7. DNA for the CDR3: TGCGCCAGCAGCCAAGGACTAGTTCGTATCTCCTACGAGCAGTACTTC. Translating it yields CASSQGLVRISYEQYF.